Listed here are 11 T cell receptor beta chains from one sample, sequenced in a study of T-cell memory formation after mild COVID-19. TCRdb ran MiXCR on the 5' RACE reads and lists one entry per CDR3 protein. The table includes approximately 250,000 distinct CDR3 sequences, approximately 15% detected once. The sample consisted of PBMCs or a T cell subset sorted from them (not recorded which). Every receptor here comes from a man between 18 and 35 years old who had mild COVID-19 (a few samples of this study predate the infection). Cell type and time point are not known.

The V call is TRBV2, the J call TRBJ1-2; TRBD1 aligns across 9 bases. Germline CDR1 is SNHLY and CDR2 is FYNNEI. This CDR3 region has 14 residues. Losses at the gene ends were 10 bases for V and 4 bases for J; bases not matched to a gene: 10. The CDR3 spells CANSLQGAGYGYTF. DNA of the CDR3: TGTGCCAACTCTTTACAGGGGGCCGGCTATGGCTACACCTTC.

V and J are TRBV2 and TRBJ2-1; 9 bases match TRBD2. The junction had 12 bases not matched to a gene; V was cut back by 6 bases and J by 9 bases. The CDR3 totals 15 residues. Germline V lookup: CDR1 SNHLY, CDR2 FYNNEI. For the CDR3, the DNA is TGTGCCAGCAGCGTCGGGCTAGCGGGGTATGGTGAGCAGTTCTTC. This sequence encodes CASSVGLAGYGEQFF.

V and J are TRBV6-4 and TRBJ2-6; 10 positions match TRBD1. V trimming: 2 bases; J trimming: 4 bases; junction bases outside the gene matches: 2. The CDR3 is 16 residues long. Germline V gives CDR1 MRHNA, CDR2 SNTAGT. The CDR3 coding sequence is TGTGCCAGCAGTGACGGGACAGGGGAAGGGGCCAACGTCCTGACTTTC. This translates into CASSDGTGEGANVLTF.

The CDR3 sequence: CASSQLADTQYF. CDR3 DNA sequence: TGTGCCAGCAGCCAGCTAGCAGATACGCAGTATTTT. The V gene is TRBV6-6, the J gene TRBJ2-3; D remains unclear. Trimming took off 6 bases at V and 4 bases at J, with 8 bases between the two ends. Germline assignment: CDR1 MNHNY and CDR2 SVGAGI (reference sequence). This CDR3 spans 12 amino acids.

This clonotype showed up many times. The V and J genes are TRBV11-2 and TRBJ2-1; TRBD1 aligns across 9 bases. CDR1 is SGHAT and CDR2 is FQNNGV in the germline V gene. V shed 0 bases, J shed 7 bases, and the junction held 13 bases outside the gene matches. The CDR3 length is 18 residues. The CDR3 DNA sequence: TGTGCCAGCAGCTTAGAGCCGGGGACAGGGTTCGGCGTGAATGAGCAGTTCTTC. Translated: CASSLEPGTGFGVNEQFF.

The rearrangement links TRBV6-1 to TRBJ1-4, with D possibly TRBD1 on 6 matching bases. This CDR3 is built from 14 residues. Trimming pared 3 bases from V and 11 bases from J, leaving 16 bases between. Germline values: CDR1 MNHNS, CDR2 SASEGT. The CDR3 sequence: CASSERQTQGKLFF. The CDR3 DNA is TGTGCCAGCAGTGAGAGGCAGACCCAGGGGAAACTGTTTTTT.

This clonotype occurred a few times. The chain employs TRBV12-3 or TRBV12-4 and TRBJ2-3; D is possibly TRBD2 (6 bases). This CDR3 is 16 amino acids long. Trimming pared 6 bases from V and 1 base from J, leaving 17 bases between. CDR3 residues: CASSRGGRWGTDTQYF. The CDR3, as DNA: TGTGCCAGCAGCCGGGGAGGTCGTTGGGGCACAGATACGCAGTATTTT.

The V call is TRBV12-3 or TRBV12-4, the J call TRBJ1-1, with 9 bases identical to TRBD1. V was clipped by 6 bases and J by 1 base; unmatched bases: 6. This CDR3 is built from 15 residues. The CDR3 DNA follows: TGTGCCAGCAGGTGGACAGGGGCGGGGAACACTGAAGCTTTCTTT. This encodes CASRWTGAGNTEAFF.

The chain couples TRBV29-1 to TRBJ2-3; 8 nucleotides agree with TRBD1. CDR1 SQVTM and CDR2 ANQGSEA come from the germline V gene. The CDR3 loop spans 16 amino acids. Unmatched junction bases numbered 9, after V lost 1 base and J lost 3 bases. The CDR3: CSVEVWQGAATDTQYF. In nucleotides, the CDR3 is TGCAGCGTTGAAGTGTGGCAGGGGGCCGCGACAGATACGCAGTATTTT.

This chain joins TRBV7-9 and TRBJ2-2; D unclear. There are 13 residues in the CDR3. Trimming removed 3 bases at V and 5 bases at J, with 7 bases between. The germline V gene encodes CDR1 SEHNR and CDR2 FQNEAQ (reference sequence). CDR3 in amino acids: CASSFLRTGELFF. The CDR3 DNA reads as TGTGCCAGCAGCTTCCTGAGGACCGGGGAGCTGTTTTTT.

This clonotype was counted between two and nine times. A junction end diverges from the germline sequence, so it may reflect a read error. CDR3 sequence reads: CASRIGGPGDTQYF. As DNA, the CDR3 is TGTGCCAGTAGGATAGGGGGGCCTGGGGATACGCAGTATTTT. This chain connects TRBV19 to TRBJ2-3; either TRBD1 or TRBD2 may fit D (6 bases each). Germline-derived CDR1 and CDR2 are LNHDA and SQIVND (reference sequence). This CDR3 contains 14 residues.